This T cell receptor beta chain was observed in a study of blood T cells in healthy people across ages. Every participating donor contributed about 10 milliliters of peripheral blood through a draw. In regard to this clonotype: The antigen is undetermined.

The study, taken as a whole, reports: The lack of PBMC sorting stopped any conclusive naive versus antigen-experienced comparison.

Germline V gives CDR1 MNHEY, CDR2 SMNVEV (reference sequence). V lost 4 bases to trimming and J lost 10 bases; unmatched junction nucleotides: 8. The CDR3 extends over 13 amino acids. It was with a sample-barcoded 5' primer and a J-beta primer mix that a second PCR of about 6 to 11 cycles was run. TCRdb passed the 5' RACE reads through MiXCR, listing each CDR3 protein once. The table lists almost 800,000 distinct CDR3 sequences, roughly 64% of them singletons, with 22% in the top ten. The rearrangement joins TRBV27 to TRBJ2-3; 7 nucleotides line up with TRBD2. Sequences were obtained from blood. The clonotype originates from a man aged 30 to 45 in good health. The CDR3 bases are TGTGCCAGCAGTTCACTGCAGCGGGGAGCGCAGTATTTT. Its protein is CASSSLQRGAQYF.